Here is one T cell receptor beta chain with its context. As yet, its antigen is unknown. The V gene lost 6 bases and the J gene lost 13 bases, with 18 bases spanning the gap. The length of the CDR3 is 11 residues. Germline V gene lookup returns CDR1 DFQATT and CDR2 SNEGSKA (reference sequence). The data are from a study of blood T cells in healthy people across ages. Study overall: Capturing about one barcoded beta molecule per two T cells was achieved by template switching.

Study-wide points: No one knew whether donors had CMV, which possibly confounded expanded clonotype changes.

Alongside a J-beta primer mix, a sample-barcoded 5' primer served in a second PCR lasting 7 to 11 cycles. With 12 random nucleotides, a template-switch adaptor tagged each individual cDNA molecule. TCRdb fed the 5' RACE reads into MiXCR, producing one record per CDR3 protein. In the table there are 950,000 to 1,200,000 distinct CDR3 sequences, about two fifths of which are singletons. The TCR originated in a man younger than 30 in good health. The genes are TRBV20-1 and TRBJ2-5; perhaps TRBD2 as D (5 bases). The specimen was blood. The CDR3 spells CSAQYIERSYF. In nucleotides, the CDR3 is TGCAGTGCGCAATACATCGAGCGGTCGTACTTC.